Presented here are 21 T cell receptor beta chains from one specimen sequenced in a study of response to subunit inactivated influenza vaccine. From the RT-PCR reads, TCRdb called clonotypes with MiXCR, one entry per CDR3 protein. The table lists about 540,000 distinct CDR3 sequences, roughly a quarter of them singletons. In addition, the sample was reused for a study of T cells expressing NK-cell markers. That publication notes: What made the TCR beta cDNA was 5'RACE template switching with UMIs.

The source was CD4+ T cells sorted from PBMCs, collected about 11 days after vaccination. Receptors originate from a man in his fifties who received an inactivated influenza vaccine.

This clonotype was detected only a few times. The rearrangement uses TRBV11-2 and TRBJ2-1; the match to TRBD1 covers 10 bases. Trimming cost V 3 bases and J 7 bases; bases outside gene matches: 6. The CDR3 extends over 15 amino acids. CDR1 and CDR2 (germline): SGHAT, FQNNGV. CDR3 residues: CASSLIRDRGNEQFF. In DNA form, the CDR3 reads TGTGCCAGCAGCTTGATCCGGGACAGGGGAAATGAGCAGTTCTTC.

In its sample, this clonotype was seen a few times. The rearrangement links TRBV12-3 or TRBV12-4 to TRBJ2-7; 10 bases align to TRBD2. Trimming at V came to 2 bases and at J to 4 bases, leaving 11 bases not matched to a gene. The CDR3 runs to 17 residues. For the CDR3, the DNA is TGTGCCAGCAGTTTAAGCATTGTAGCGGGGGGCAGATACGAGCAGTACTTC. This codes for CASSLSIVAGGRYEQYF.

J is TRBJ2-1 and V is TRBV25-1, with 7 bases that match TRBD1. With 1 base clipped from V and 0 bases from J, the junction kept 6 bases outside the gene matches. Germline CDR1 reads MGHDK; CDR2 reads SYGVNS. This CDR3 is 17 amino acids long. The DNA of the CDR3 is TGTGCCAGCAGTGAATTGGGGACAGCCAGCTCCTACAATGAGCAGTTCTTC. Translation: CASSELGTASSYNEQFF.

This chain connects TRBV4-3 to TRBJ2-1, with D perhaps TRBD2 (6 bases). Germline V gene sequence: CDR1 LGHNA, CDR2 YSLEER. The CDR3 length is 15 residues. The V end was cut by 0 bases, the J end by 10 bases, with 16 bases between. The CDR3 DNA sequence: TGCGCCAGCAGCCAAGAGAGCGGGCCCCACCGGGAGCAGTTCTTC. The encoded protein is CASSQESGPHREQFF.

The J gene is TRBJ2-2, the V gene TRBV5-6, with D perhaps assigned TRBD1 or TRBD2 (5 bases each). CDR1 and CDR2 (germline): SGHDT, YYEEEE. The germline V and J ends were trimmed by 4 bases and 1 base, with 14 bases remaining between them. This CDR3 comprises 16 residues. The chain's CDR3 is CASSVKTGLNTGELFF. CDR3 nucleotides: TGTGCCAGCAGCGTGAAAACAGGACTGAACACCGGGGAGCTGTTTTTT.

Details on this clonotype: The germline gene is not matched at one end of the junction; a read error may be the cause. Here the CDR3 DNA reads TGTGCCAGCAGCCCCGGGACTAGCGGGAGAGGCGGGGAGCTGCTTTTT. This sequence encodes CASSPGTSGRGGELLF. This chain links TRBV11-3 with TRBJ2-2; 14 bases line up with TRBD2. The germline gives CDR1 SGHNT, CDR2 YENEEA. CDR3 size: 16 residues.

This clonotype has ten or more counts. The chain carries TRBV12-3 or TRBV12-4 and TRBJ1-3; D possibly corresponds to TRBD1 (5 bases). Trimming stripped 7 bases from V and 4 bases from J, with 14 bases between. This CDR3 region has 14 residues. As DNA, the CDR3 is TGTGCCAGCAAGGGGAGGAAGGACGGAAACACCATATATTTT. Translated, it gives CASKGRKDGNTIYF.

This chain joins TRBV6-1 and TRBJ1-5; D is uncertain. Germline CDR1 MNHNS, CDR2 SASEGT. The V gene lost 8 bases and the J gene lost 5 bases, with 4 bases spanning the gap. CDR3 length: 10 amino acids. CDR3 nucleotides: TGTGCCAGCGCGGATCAGCCCCAGCATTTT. Its translation: CASADQPQHF.

This clonotype was counted between two and nine times. The V and J genes are TRBV20-1 and TRBJ1-6; 8 nucleotides agree with TRBD1. Germline assignment: CDR1 DFQATT and CDR2 SNEGSKA (reference sequence). Trimming at V came to 1 base and at J to 7 bases, leaving 6 bases not matched to a gene. The CDR3 totals 15 residues. CDR3 DNA: TGCAGTGCTAGAGCCGCGACAGGGGTGAATTCACCCCTCCACTTT. The encoded protein is CSARAATGVNSPLHF.

This clonotype occurred a few times. This sequence joins TRBV9 and TRBJ1-6; tentative D call: TRBD1 (5 bases). Between the trimmed V and J ends, which lost 0 bases and 9 bases, there was a span of 10 bases. The germline V gene has CDR1 SGDLS and CDR2 YYNGEE. The CDR3 is 14 amino acids. CDR3 in DNA: TGTGCCAGCAGCGTAGTCACAGGTGGTTCACCCCTCCACTTT. It translates to CASSVVTGGSPLHF. The variable domain in full, with the rest retrieved from reference TRBV9 and TRBJ1-6, is DSGVTQTPKHLITATGQRVTLRCSPRSGDLSVYWYQQSLDQGLQFLIQYYNGEERAKGNILERFSAQQFPDLHSELNLSSLELGDSALYFCASSVVTGGSPLHFGNGTRLTVT.

This clonotype was seen a handful of times. This rearrangement joins TRBV20-1 to TRBJ1-2; 7 bases are shared with TRBD1. CDR1 is DFQATT, CDR2 SNEGSKA, per germline (reference sequence). The CDR3 sequence is 13 residues long. Trimming took 3 bases from V and 4 from J; bases not matched to a gene: 5. As DNA, the CDR3 is TGCAGTGCTAGGACAGGGCGGCGCTATGGCTACACCTTC. Amino acid sequence: CSARTGRRYGYTF.

The chain combines TRBV3-1 with TRBJ1-2; D remains ambiguous. CDR1 is LGHDT and CDR2 is YNNKEL in the germline V gene (reference sequence). CDR3 length: 16 amino acids. V lost 1 base and J lost 4, with 16 bases in between. The CDR3 spells CASSQVGAGLRYGYTF. CDR3 coding DNA: TGTGCCAGCAGCCAAGTAGGCGCGGGGTTGCGCTATGGCTACACCTTC.

This clonotype was counted a few times. V and J are TRBV6-5 and TRBJ1-1; TRBD1 agrees at 8 bases. The V gene's germline CDR1 is MNHEY and CDR2 SVGAGI. The CDR3 totals 14 residues. Unmatched junction bases numbered 8, after V lost 5 bases and J lost 6 bases. The CDR3 DNA reads as TGTGCCAGCAGTAACGGACAGGGAAATTCTGAAGCTTTCTTT. It translates to CASSNGQGNSEAFF.

This clonotype was counted at least ten times. The chain has TRBV5-1 and TRBJ2-7; 7 nucleotides agree with TRBD1. The CDR3 contains 13 residues. CDR1 SGHRS and CDR2 YFSETQ come from the germline V gene. Trimming took 0 bases from V and 7 from J; bases not matched to a gene: 4. The CDR3, as DNA: TGCGCCAGCAGCTTGGCCCTGGACAGGGAGCAGTACTTC. This translates into CASSLALDREQYF.

The rearrangement uses TRBV12-3 or TRBV12-4 and TRBJ2-3; 7 bases map to TRBD2. J gave up 4 bases and V 0 bases, and 4 bases lay outside the gene matches. The CDR3 runs to 15 residues. The CDR3 DNA reads TGTGCCAGCAGTTTAGCTCGACTAGCTGCAGATACGCAGTATTTT. It is translated as CASSLARLAADTQYF.

This clonotype was seen a few times. This chain joins TRBV12-3 or TRBV12-4 and TRBJ2-1; 7 nucleotides agree with TRBD1. After removal of 3 bases from V and 9 bases from J, the junction contained 11 bases not matched to a gene. This CDR3 contains 15 residues. The CDR3 nucleotides are TGTGCCAGCAGTTTTCGAGTGACAGGGTCCGGTGAGCAGTTCTTC. Its translation: CASSFRVTGSGEQFF.

The table lists this clonotype with a few counts. The chain carries TRBV28 and TRBJ2-3; the match to TRBD2 covers 8 bases. Germline V lookup: CDR1 MDHEN, CDR2 SYDVKM. CDR3 length: 15 residues. With 6 bases clipped from V and 1 base from J, the junction kept 6 bases outside the gene matches. The CDR3 sequence: CASRPSGGGTDTQYF. The CDR3 region has the DNA TGTGCCAGCAGGCCCTCCGGGGGGGGCACAGATACGCAGTATTTT.

This clonotype was seen only a few times. Written as DNA, the CDR3 is TGTGCCAGCAGTTATTCCCCTCGGAGTAGCGGGAATTACAATGAGCAGTTCTTC. As protein: CASSYSPRSSGNYNEQFF. The J gene is TRBJ2-1, the V gene TRBV6-5, with 8 bases fitting TRBD2. V was clipped by 3 bases and J by 4 bases; unmatched bases: 14. This CDR3 is built from 18 residues. Per germline, CDR1 MNHEY and CDR2 SVGAGI.

This clonotype was detected only a few times. The chain combines TRBV7-2 with TRBJ2-7; maybe TRBD1 (6 bases). This CDR3 has 12 amino acids. CDR1 SGHTA and CDR2 FQGNSA come from the germline V gene. V lost 8 bases, J lost 3 bases, and 11 bases lay in between. In DNA, the CDR3 is TGTGCCAGCGGCACAGGGCGCTACGAGCAGTACTTC. This encodes CASGTGRYEQYF.

The chain couples TRBV5-6 to TRBJ1-1; D is unclear. The CDR3 is 15 amino acids. Trimming removed 0 bases from V and 3 bases from J, with 12 bases in between. Germline CDR1 and CDR2: SGHDT and YYEEEE. CDR3 sequence reads: CASSLELRRDTEAFF. CDR3 DNA: TGTGCCAGCAGCTTGGAACTTCGGAGGGACACTGAAGCTTTCTTT.

This clonotype was detected ten times or more. This chain links TRBV6-1 with TRBJ1-5, with 7 bases identical to TRBD1. The CDR3 totals 14 residues. Germline CDR1 is MNHNS and CDR2 is SASEGT. V trimming: 5 bases; J trimming: 4 bases; junction bases outside the gene matches: 5. The CDR3 nucleotides read TGTGCCAGCAGTCCCGACAGGGATAATCAGCCCCAGCATTTT. Amino acids: CASSPDRDNQPQHF.